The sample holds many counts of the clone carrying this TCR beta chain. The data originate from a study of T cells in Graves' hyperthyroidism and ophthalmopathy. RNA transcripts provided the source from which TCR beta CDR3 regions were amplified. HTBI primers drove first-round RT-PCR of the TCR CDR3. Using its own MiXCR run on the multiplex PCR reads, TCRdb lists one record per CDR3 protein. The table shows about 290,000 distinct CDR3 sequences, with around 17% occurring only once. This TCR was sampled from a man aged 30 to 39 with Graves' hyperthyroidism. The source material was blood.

The CDR3 coding sequence is TGTGCCAGCAGGGCAGGGGAGGGTGAGCAGTTCTTC. This encodes CASRAGEGEQFF. The chain links TRBV7-2 to TRBJ2-1; D possibly corresponds to TRBD2 (7 bases). V shed 6 bases and J shed 9 bases, with 12 bases lying between them. The germline gives CDR1 SGHTA, CDR2 FQGNSA. CDR3 length: 12 amino acids. Using reference TRBV7-2 and TRBJ2-1 for the parts outside the CDR3, the full variable domain is GAGVSQSPSNKVTEKGKDVELRCDPISGHTALYWYRQSLGQGLEFLIYFQGNSAPDKSGLPSDRFSAERTGGSVSTLTIQRTQQEDSAVYLCASRAGEGEQFFGPGTRLTVL.